These 27 T cell receptor beta chains share one sample of origin, sequenced in a study of response to subunit inactivated influenza vaccine. TCRdb re-called the RT-PCR reads with MiXCR, one entry per CDR3 protein. Among 800,000 or so distinct CDR3 sequences, about 20% were seen once, and the ten largest hold roughly 10%. Source: PBMCs from blood, taken 5 to 6 days after vaccination. Receptors originate from a man in his forties or fifties who received an inactivated influenza vaccine.

This clonotype was observed a few times. This chain joins TRBV29-1 and TRBJ2-2; D is ambiguous. V lost 0 bases, J lost 4 bases, and 15 bases lay in between. This CDR3 is 16 amino acids long. Germline assignment: CDR1 SQVTM and CDR2 ANQGSEA. CDR3 loop: CSVEDGRQSGTGELFF. CDR3 DNA: TGCAGCGTTGAAGACGGCAGGCAGTCAGGCACCGGGGAGCTGTTTTTT.

The chain links TRBV30 to TRBJ2-5, with D maybe TRBD1 (8 bases). CDR3 length: 15 residues. The V and J ends lost 3 bases and 2 bases respectively, with 16 bases between them. Germline-derived CDR1 and CDR2 are GTSNPN and SVGIG (reference sequence). Here the CDR3 DNA reads TGTGCCTGGAGACACGGACAGGGACTACAAGAGACCCAGTACTTC. Translating gives CAWRHGQGLQETQYF.

This clonotype was seen repeatedly, ten times or more. J is TRBJ2-3 and V is TRBV7-9; TRBD2 agrees at 7 bases. With V trimmed by 3 bases and J by 2 bases, 8 bases remained unmatched. The CDR3 sequence is 16 residues long. CDR1 is SEHNR and CDR2 is FQNEAQ in the germline V gene (reference sequence). The chain's CDR3 is CASSFSPGGFTDTQYF. The CDR3 DNA follows: TGTGCCAGCAGCTTCTCCCCGGGAGGTTTCACAGATACGCAGTATTTT.

This rearrangement joins TRBV15 to TRBJ2-3; D unclear. Trimming cost V 0 bases and J 6 bases, with 7 bases left between them. The CDR3 has 13 residues. CDR1 is LNHNV, CDR2 YYDKDF, per germline (reference sequence). The CDR3 DNA reads as TGTGCCACCAGCAGAGATTTCCGTGATACGCAGTATTTT. It translates to CATSRDFRDTQYF.

This clonotype was found a few times. This chain connects TRBV29-1 to TRBJ2-5, with unresolved D. This CDR3 spans 13 amino acids. Between the trimmed V and J ends, which lost 2 bases and 3 bases, there was a span of 10 bases. CDR1 and CDR2 (germline): SQVTM, ANQGSEA. CDR3 in amino acids: CSVERWGKETQYF. As DNA, the CDR3 is TGCAGCGTTGAAAGGTGGGGTAAAGAGACCCAGTACTTC.

This clonotype was observed many times. This chain uses TRBV2 with TRBJ2-1; 8 nucleotides align to TRBD2. Germline CDR1 reads SNHLY; CDR2 reads FYNNEI. This CDR3 spans 18 amino acids. The trim removed 6 bases at V and 0 bases at J, leaving 13 bases unmatched. The CDR3 protein is CASSPREASGSSYNEQFF. The CDR3 DNA sequence: TGTGCCAGCAGCCCCAGGGAGGCTAGCGGGTCCTCCTACAATGAGCAGTTCTTC.

This clonotype was counted ten times or more. This chain joins TRBV25-1 and TRBJ1-2; no firm D call. This CDR3 comprises 14 residues. V was clipped by 3 bases and J by 8 bases, with 16 bases between them. Germline CDR1 reads MGHDK; CDR2 reads SYGVNS. Written as DNA, the CDR3 is TGTGCCAGCAGTGACCCCGGGAGGCTTAAGGGCTACACCTTC. Translating it yields CASSDPGRLKGYTF.

This clonotype was found a few times. The V and J genes are TRBV18 and TRBJ2-7; possible D gene TRBD1, 7 bases. The CDR3 is 15 residues long. Germline V gene sequence: CDR1 KGHSH, CDR2 LQKENI. The germline V and J ends were trimmed by 6 bases and 0 bases, with 15 bases remaining between them. The chain's CDR3 is CASSGGQLNSYEQYF. In nucleotides, the CDR3 is TGTGCCAGCTCGGGGGGACAGTTGAACTCCTACGAGCAGTACTTC.

J is TRBJ2-7 and V is TRBV5-1, with 9 bases fitting TRBD1. The CDR3 runs 15 residues. Germline V CDR1 and CDR2: SGHRS, YFSETQ. The V segment lost 4 bases and the J segment 3 bases; nucleotides outside the gene matches: 8. The CDR3 nucleotides are TGCGCCAGCAGCCCCCGGACAGGGGCCCTCTACGAGCAGTACTTC. Translation: CASSPRTGALYEQYF.

The genes are TRBV7-2 and TRBJ2-7; 8 positions match TRBD2. Germline CDR1 and CDR2: SGHTA and FQGNSA. Trimming at V came to 0 bases and at J to 3 bases, leaving 4 bases not matched to a gene. CDR3 size: 15 residues. CDR3 protein: CASSLASGEFYEQYF. The CDR3 DNA is TGTGCCAGCAGCTTAGCTAGCGGGGAATTCTACGAGCAGTACTTC.

J is TRBJ1-1 and V is TRBV30, with D possibly matching TRBD1 (5 bases). Germline values: CDR1 GTSNPN, CDR2 SVGIG (reference sequence). The V end lost 2 bases, the J end lost 1 base, and 11 bases lay between the germline ends. This CDR3 has 14 residues. The CDR3 region is CAWSTGTGNTEAFF. The CDR3 nucleotides read TGTGCCTGGAGTACCGGGACGGGGAACACTGAAGCTTTCTTT. The complete variable domain, with remaining parts taken from reference TRBV30 and TRBJ1-1, reads SQTIHQWPATLVQPVGSPLSLECTVEGTSNPNLYWYRQAAGRGLQLLFYSVGIGQISSEVPQNLSASRPQDRQFILSSKKLLLSDSGFYLCAWSTGTGNTEAFFGQGTRLTVV.

The CDR3 DNA reads TGTGCCAGCAGCACCAGGGACAGGGGTAGGAACACTGAAGCTTTCTTT. Amino acids: CASSTRDRGRNTEAFF. The chain joins TRBV5-4 to TRBJ1-1, with 10 bases aligning to TRBD1. The CDR3 is 16 amino acids. CDR1 is SGHNT, CDR2 YYREEE, per germline (reference sequence). Germline trimming cut 4 bases from V and 1 base from J; bases unmatched to any gene: 7.

This clonotype was picked up a small number of times. CDR3 DNA: TGCAGTGCTGGCGCCCAGAGCTACGAGCAGTACTTC. This encodes CSAGAQSYEQYF. The chain has TRBV20-1 and TRBJ2-7; D gene unclear. Germline V gene sequence: CDR1 DFQATT, CDR2 SNEGSKA (reference sequence). This CDR3 region has 12 residues. V was trimmed by 5 bases and J by 3 bases, leaving 11 bases between them.

This chain connects TRBV10-3 to TRBJ1-5, with D perhaps TRBD1 (5 bases). The CDR3 loop spans 15 amino acids. The V end lost 0 bases, the J end lost 5 bases, and 11 bases lay between the germline ends. Germline V gene lookup returns CDR1 ENHRY and CDR2 SYGVKD. CDR3 region: CAISESRKGDQPQHF. The DNA for the CDR3 is TGTGCCATCAGTGAGTCGCGGAAAGGGGATCAGCCCCAGCATTTT.

The chain combines TRBV7-2 with TRBJ1-6; 9 nucleotides match TRBD1. The V gene end was trimmed by 6 bases and the J gene end by 9 bases; junction bases not matched to a gene: 6. The CDR3 consists of 14 residues. Germline-derived CDR1 and CDR2 are SGHTA and FQGNSA. The CDR3 DNA is TGTGCCAGCAGACGGGACAGGGTTAGTTCACCCCTCCACTTT. Its translation: CASRRDRVSSPLHF.

This clonotype came up a few times. The V call is TRBV4-3, the J call TRBJ2-3; D gene unclear. Per germline, CDR1 LGHNA and CDR2 YSLEER. Trimming took 1 base from V and 2 from J, leaving 22 bases between them. The CDR3 loop spans 19 amino acids. The CDR3 loop reads CASSQVFLLGPENTDTQYF. CDR3 nucleotide sequence: TGCGCCAGCAGCCAAGTGTTTCTTTTAGGCCCAGAAAACACAGATACGCAGTATTTT.

This clonotype has a handful of counts. The chain carries TRBV29-1 and TRBJ2-5, with D unresolved. Trimming removed 4 bases at V and 7 bases at J, with 7 bases between. This CDR3 comprises 10 residues. CDR1 and CDR2 from the germline V gene are SQVTM and ANQGSEA. CDR3 DNA: TGCAGCGTTGGCACGGGGACCCAGTACTTC. Translated, it gives CSVGTGTQYF.

The CDR3 loop reads CSVEGKQLIDGYTF. DNA for the CDR3: TGCAGCGTTGAAGGGAAACAGCTGATAGATGGCTACACCTTC. J is TRBJ1-2 and V is TRBV29-1; D is unclear. The CDR3 length is 14 residues. V gave up 1 base and J gave up 6 bases, with 15 bases separating them. Germline CDR1 and CDR2: SQVTM and ANQGSEA.

This clonotype was counted a few times. The chain has TRBV6-5 and TRBJ2-3; possibly TRBD1 for D (5 bases). CDR1 MNHEY and CDR2 SVGAGI come from the germline V gene. The V end was cut by 2 bases, the J end by 7 bases, with 7 bases between. This CDR3 comprises 12 residues. The CDR3 sequence: CASSYPGNTQYF. The CDR3 bases are TGTGCCAGCAGTTACCCAGGGAATACGCAGTATTTT.

The table lists this clonotype with a count of one. The chain carries TRBV6-2 or TRBV6-3 and TRBJ1-1; 7 nucleotides match TRBD1. V shed 5 bases and J 9 bases; nucleotides not matched to a gene: 9. The CDR3 loop spans 13 amino acids. Germline CDR1 reads MNHEY; CDR2 reads SVGEGT. The CDR3: CASSPGTAIQAFF. CDR3 DNA: TGTGCCAGCAGTCCCGGGACAGCAATTCAAGCTTTCTTT.

The chain carries TRBV7-6 and TRBJ2-7; 9 bases align to TRBD2. The length of the CDR3 is 16 residues. The germline CDR1 and CDR2 sequences are SGHVS and FNYEAQ. Germline trimming cut 5 bases from V and 2 bases from J; bases unmatched to any gene: 10. CDR3 nucleotide sequence: TGTGCCAGCAGCCCAGGTAGGACTAGCGATCCCTACGAGCAGTACTTC. It translates to CASSPGRTSDPYEQYF.

This clonotype was detected many times. DNA for the CDR3: TGTGCCAGCAGCTCGGACAGGGGGAGCGACGAGCAGTACTTC. Protein product: CASSSDRGSDEQYF. The genes are TRBV7-9 and TRBJ2-7, with 10 bases identical to TRBD1. The CDR3 length is 14 residues. Germline V CDR1 and CDR2: SEHNR, FQNEAQ (reference sequence). Trimming cost V 4 bases and J 5 bases; bases outside gene matches: 5. The variable domain in full, completed from reference TRBV7-9 and TRBJ2-7, reads DTGVSQNPRHKITKRGQNVTFRCDPISEHNRLYWYRQTLGQGPEFLTYFQNEAQLEKSRLLSDRFSAERPKGSFSTLEIQRTEQGDSAMYLCASSSDRGSDEQYFGPGTRLTVT.

The chain recombines TRBV7-2 with TRBJ1-1; 8 bases fit TRBD1. Germline CDR1 SGHTA, CDR2 FQGNSA. J was trimmed by 5 bases and V by 5 bases; bases with no gene match: 10. The CDR3 is made up of 15 amino acids. In DNA form, the CDR3 reads TGTGCCAGCAGCCAGGCCGCAGGGGGCTGGACTGAAGCTTTCTTT. Protein sequence: CASSQAAGGWTEAFF.

This chain connects TRBV20-1 to TRBJ1-5; D perhaps matches TRBD1 (5 bases). Germline V lookup: CDR1 DFQATT, CDR2 SNEGSKA (reference sequence). This CDR3 contains 15 residues. Deletions cut 1 base from V and 2 bases from J, with 12 bases between. CDR3 loop: CSARVQGGGNQPQHF. The CDR3 coding sequence is TGCAGTGCTAGAGTGCAGGGTGGTGGCAATCAGCCCCAGCATTTT.

There are a few counts of this clonotype. This chain's CDR3 is CASSLGRLFVGSWELFF. CDR3 nucleotide sequence: TGTGCCAGCAGCTTAGGTCGGCTATTCGTGGGTTCGTGGGAGCTGTTTTTT. V is TRBV7-8 and J is TRBJ2-2; D is undetermined. V shed 1 base and J shed 9 bases, with 21 bases lying between them. The CDR3 spans 17 residues. Germline-derived CDR1 and CDR2 are SGHVS and FQNEAQ.

This sequence joins TRBV7-8 and TRBJ2-3; the D gene is possibly TRBD1 (6 bases). The V gene lost 5 bases and the J gene lost 5 bases, with 26 bases spanning the gap. This CDR3 region has 18 residues. The germline V gene encodes CDR1 SGHVS and CDR2 FQNEAQ. CDR3 residues: CASSPEFGQGMSGDTQYF. For the CDR3, the DNA is TGTGCCAGCAGCCCCGAGTTCGGGCAGGGGATGAGTGGAGATACGCAGTATTTT.

This rearrangement joins TRBV6-1 to TRBJ1-2; no clear D. V lost 6 bases to trimming and J lost 4 bases, with 12 bases between them. The CDR3 runs 13 residues. The germline gives CDR1 MNHNS, CDR2 SASEGT. The CDR3 sequence is CASRAPGTYGYTF. CDR3 in DNA: TGTGCCAGCAGGGCCCCGGGTACCTATGGCTACACCTTC.